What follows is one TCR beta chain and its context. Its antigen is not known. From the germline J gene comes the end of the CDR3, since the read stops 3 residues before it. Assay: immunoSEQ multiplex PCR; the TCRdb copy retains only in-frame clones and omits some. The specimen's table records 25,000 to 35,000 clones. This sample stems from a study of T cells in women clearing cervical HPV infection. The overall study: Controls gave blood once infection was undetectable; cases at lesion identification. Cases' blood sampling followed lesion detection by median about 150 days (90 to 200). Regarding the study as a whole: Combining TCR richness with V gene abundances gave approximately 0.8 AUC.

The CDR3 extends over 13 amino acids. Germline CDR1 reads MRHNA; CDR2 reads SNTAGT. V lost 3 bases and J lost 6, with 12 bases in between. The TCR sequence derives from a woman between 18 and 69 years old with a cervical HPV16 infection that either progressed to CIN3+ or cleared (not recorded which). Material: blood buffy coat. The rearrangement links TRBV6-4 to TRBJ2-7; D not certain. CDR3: CASSDFQGPEQYF. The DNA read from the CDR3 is TGTGCCAGCAGTGATTTTCAAGGGCCCGAG.